This TCR beta chain originates from a study of shared clonotypes between healthy human individuals. Worth noting for this clone: Antigen specificity is unknown.

CDR3 size: 13 residues. Trimming shortened V by 3 bases and J by 9 bases, and 15 bases separated the two germline ends. Germline loops: CDR1 MDHEN, CDR2 SYDVKM. Sequencing was performed with immunoSEQ multiplex PCR; in TCRdb, only in-frame clones are kept and a portion is missing. The repertoire includes about 2.5 million clones, around 90% of them detected once, and 0.37% sits in the top ten. Donors had no recently reported acute infections or vaccinations and were HIV-negative. CD45RA-negative memory and CD45RA+ naive subsets were split from the CD4+ cells. Whole-study findings and limits: Genetic and exposure-history diversity was limited by the small donor number.

The sequenced sample consisted of naive CD4+ T cells from PBMCs. Described subset: CD45RA+ positively selected. The receptor was isolated from a man aged 18 to 29 in good health. Some clones in this sample may be carry-over from other donors' samples. The rearrangement links TRBV28 to TRBJ2-7, with D hard to call. The DNA for the CDR3 is TGTGCCAGCAGTTTGTCCGGAGACGCTGTGCAGTACTTC. This codes for CASSLSGDAVQYF.